This T cell receptor beta chain was observed in a study of regulatory T cells in long-lasting Graves disease. Sample time point: newly diagnosed GD, antithyroid drugs for less than 3 months. PBMC-extracted RNA yielded the TCR library. Germline values: CDR1 GTSNPN, CDR2 SVGIG (reference sequence). V shed 1 base and J shed 6 bases, with 7 bases lying between them. The length of the CDR3 is 12 residues. The authors built TCR beta libraries using iRepertoire HTBI primers and Arm-PCR of CDR3 regions. TCRdb re-analysed the multiplex PCR reads in MiXCR, keeping a single row per CDR3 protein. The table lists hundreds of thousands of distinct CDR3 sequences, about 13% of them singletons. This clonotype was counted at least ten times. These same records also appear under a second study, on T cells in Graves' hyperthyroidism and ophthalmopathy. That report notes: For the diagnoses, clinical symptoms, serum thyroxine and TRAb, thyroid ultrasound and orbital computed tomography were used. HTBI primers were the set used in a first-round RT-PCR of the TCR CDR3. With a median lead of about 6.9 months before onset, the model predicted ophthalmopathy.

The sequence was obtained from a man between 25 and 39 years old with Graves disease. The source was peripheral blood mononuclear cells (PBMCs), collected at new diagnosis, from a patient treated with antithyroid drugs. The chain carries TRBV30 and TRBJ2-1; D is undetermined. In DNA form, the CDR3 reads TGTGCCTGGAGTGCCACCCCCAATGAGCAGTTCTTC. Its translation is CAWSATPNEQFF.